Below, 23 T cell receptor beta chains from the same sample are listed, as sequenced in a study of T cells in localized non-small cell lung cancer. The data were produced by immunoSEQ multiplex PCR, yet TCRdb's version contains in-frame clones alone and is incomplete. The data contain some 26,000 clones, around 90% of them singletons. Sequencing was performed on peripheral blood, taken before any cancer treatment. These receptors were collected from a woman between 18 and 50 years old with stage I lung adenocarcinoma.

J is TRBJ2-1 and V is TRBV27, with 7 bases that match TRBD2. Germline V CDR1 and CDR2: MNHEY, SMNVEV (reference sequence). The CDR3 sequence is 14 residues long. With 3 bases clipped from V and 8 bases from J, the junction kept 7 bases outside the gene matches. CDR3 sequence reads: CASSFGGGRYEQFF. The CDR3 nucleotides are TGTGCCAGCAGTTTCGGCGGCGGGAGATATGAGCAGTTCTTC.

This chain connects TRBV19 to TRBJ1-1; D is possibly TRBD1 (6 bases). Trimming stripped 9 bases from V and 1 base from J, with 12 bases between. The length of the CDR3 is 13 residues. CDR1 LNHDA and CDR2 SQIVND come from the germline V gene (reference sequence). This CDR3 reads CASRDNRNTEAFF. The DNA for the CDR3 is TGTGCCAGCCGGGACAACCGGAACACTGAAGCTTTCTTT.

A single count supports this clone. This chain links TRBV7-9 with TRBJ2-7; D is possibly TRBD1 or TRBD2 (5 bases each). Deletions cut 3 bases from V and 5 bases from J, with 11 bases between. The CDR3 runs 13 residues. The V gene's germline CDR1 is SEHNR and CDR2 FQNEAQ (reference sequence). CDR3 region: CASSFGDRDEQYF. CDR3 nucleotides: TGTGCCAGCAGCTTTGGGGACCGGGACGAGCAGTACTTC.

The chain carries TRBV12-5 and TRBJ2-2, with 7 bases matching TRBD2. The CDR3 runs to 14 residues. V was clipped by 6 bases and J by 5 bases; unmatched bases: 6. Germline V CDR1 and CDR2: LGHNT, FRNRAP. As DNA, the CDR3 is TGTGCTAGTGGAACGGGACTAACAACCGGGGAGCTGTTTTTT. Its translation is CASGTGLTTGELFF.

This chain connects TRBV6-1 to TRBJ2-1, with 8 bases that match TRBD2. J lost 4 bases, V lost 6 bases, and 11 bases had no gene match. The CDR3 is made up of 16 amino acids. The V gene's germline CDR1 is MNHNS and CDR2 SASEGT. The CDR3 sequence is CASSEFSGTSYNEQFF. The CDR3 DNA sequence: TGTGCCAGCAGCGAATTTAGCGGGACTTCATACAATGAGCAGTTCTTC.

The chain recombines TRBV30 with TRBJ1-2; D unresolved. Deletions cut 4 bases from V and 0 bases from J, with 9 bases between. This CDR3 comprises 13 residues. Germline V gene data show CDR1 as GTSNPN and CDR2 as SVGIG (reference sequence). The CDR3 here is CAWTIQPNYGYTF. The CDR3 DNA is TGTGCCTGGACGATACAGCCTAACTATGGCTACACCTTC.

The gene calls are TRBV6-5 and TRBJ1-2; 9 bases line up with TRBD1. Trimming took 2 bases from V and 4 from J; bases not matched to a gene: 8. The length of the CDR3 is 16 residues. Germline V CDR1 and CDR2: MNHEY, SVGAGI. The CDR3 DNA is TGTGCCAGCAGTTACATGAGAACAGGGGGCGGCTATGGCTACACCTTC. Protein product: CASSYMRTGGGYGYTF.

The chain couples TRBV6-5 to TRBJ1-6; D unclear. There are 15 residues in the CDR3. Deletions cut 4 bases from V and 9 bases from J, with 16 bases between. Germline V lookup: CDR1 MNHEY, CDR2 SVGAGI. The CDR3 protein is CASSSYTGFGSPLHF. The CDR3 DNA reads as TGTGCCAGCAGTTCATATACGGGCTTTGGTTCACCCCTCCACTTT.

J is TRBJ2-2 and V is TRBV5-1; 11 nucleotides agree with TRBD2. In germline, CDR1 is SGHRS, CDR2 YFSETQ. The CDR3 is 16 residues long. J lost 6 bases, V lost 2 bases, and 6 bases had no gene match. CDR3: CASSFELAGVSGELFF. In DNA, the CDR3 is TGCGCCAGCAGCTTCGAACTAGCGGGAGTATCCGGGGAGCTGTTTTTT.

The chain is built from TRBV6-5 and TRBJ1-1; TRBD1 agrees at 7 bases. Germline V gives CDR1 MNHEY, CDR2 SVGAGI. V gave up 7 bases and J gave up 1 base; unmatched junction bases: 9. The CDR3 spans 15 residues. The CDR3 reads CASIITYRGNTEAFF. CDR3 DNA sequence: TGTGCCAGCATTATTACCTACAGGGGGAACACTGAAGCTTTCTTT.

The V call is TRBV9, the J call TRBJ1-1; TRBD1 might be the D (6 bases). CDR1 is SGDLS and CDR2 is YYNGEE in the germline V gene. The V gene lost 0 bases and the J gene lost 6 bases, with 15 bases spanning the gap. The CDR3 contains 15 residues. The CDR3 is CASSVGWGGGSEAFF. The DNA of the CDR3 is TGTGCCAGCAGCGTAGGGTGGGGTGGGGGCTCTGAAGCTTTCTTT.

The chain employs TRBV5-4 and TRBJ1-1, with a possible D match to TRBD1 (6 bases). Germline loops: CDR1 SGHNT, CDR2 YYREEE (reference sequence). V lost 1 base, J lost 3 bases, and 10 bases lay in between. This CDR3 is built from 14 residues. In DNA form, the CDR3 reads TGTGCCAGCAGCTTGACGGGGGCCGACACTGAAGCTTTCTTT. Translation: CASSLTGADTEAFF.

The J gene is TRBJ2-7, the V gene TRBV27, with D perhaps TRBD2 (6 bases). The CDR3 covers 14 residues. From germline, CDR1 is MNHEY and CDR2 SMNVEV (reference sequence). V dropped 6 bases and J dropped 3 bases, with 15 bases sitting between them. The CDR3 DNA reads TGTGCCAGCAGCGGGGGTGGAAGGGGCTACGAGCAGTACTTC. Translation: CASSGGGRGYEQYF.

V and J are TRBV11-2 and TRBJ1-1; D gene uncertain. The CDR3 covers 15 residues. Between the trimmed V and J ends, which lost 4 bases and 0 bases, there was a span of 12 bases. CDR1 SGHAT and CDR2 FQNNGV come from the germline V gene. CDR3 protein: CASSSELMMNTEAFF. Here the CDR3 DNA reads TGTGCCAGCAGCTCCGAGCTAATGATGAACACTGAAGCTTTCTTT. The full variable domain, completed using reference TRBV11-2 and TRBJ1-1, is EAGVAQSPRYKIIEKRQSVAFWCNPISGHATLYWYQQILGQGPKLLIQFQNNGVVDDSQLPKDRFSAERLKGVDSTLKIQPAKLEDSAVYLCASSSELMMNTEAFFGQGTRLTVV.

This chain connects TRBV11-2 to TRBJ2-1; D unclear. V lost 4 bases to trimming and J lost 6 bases, with 10 bases between them. The CDR3 is made up of 13 amino acids. Germline CDR1 is SGHAT and CDR2 is FQNNGV. The CDR3 here is CASSYWEVNEQFF. The CDR3 region has the DNA TGTGCCAGCAGCTACTGGGAAGTCAATGAGCAGTTCTTC.

This chain connects TRBV10-1 to TRBJ2-1; no clear D gene. Trimming stripped 2 bases from V and 7 bases from J, with 6 bases between. The CDR3 runs 12 residues. Germline-derived CDR1 and CDR2 are WNHNN and SYGVQD (reference sequence). The DNA for the CDR3 is TGCGCCAGCAGTGAGCGTCGAAATGAGCAGTTCTTC. Residues: CASSERRNEQFF.

V gene TRBV18 combines with J gene TRBJ2-1, with a weak D call TRBD1 (5 bases). The CDR3 extends over 13 amino acids. Germline-derived CDR1 and CDR2 are KGHSH and LQKENI. V was shortened by 1 base and J by 10 bases, with 11 bases between the two germline ends. CDR3 region: CASSPQNQGEQFF. In nucleotides, the CDR3 is TGTGCCAGCTCACCACAGAACCAGGGAGAGCAGTTCTTC.

In the case of this clone: The junction departs from the called germline gene at one end, perhaps through a read error. V and J are TRBV2 and TRBJ1-4, with D possibly TRBD1 on 6 matching bases. Germline V lookup: CDR1 SNHLY, CDR2 FYNNEI. The CDR3 length is 12 residues. The CDR3 is CASSSYRVGLYF. The CDR3 nucleotides read TGTGCCAGCAGTTCTTACAGGGTCGGTCTGTACTTT.

This clone was seen just once. The chain recombines TRBV7-2 with TRBJ2-3; no definite D call. The germline gives CDR1 SGHTA, CDR2 FQGNSA. Trimming shortened V by 5 bases and J by 5 bases, and 11 bases separated the two germline ends. The CDR3 sequence is 13 residues long. The DNA of the CDR3 is TGTGCCAGCAGCGGAAACTCCGGAGATACGCAGTATTTT. Translating gives CASSGNSGDTQYF.

V usage is TRBV23-1 and J usage is TRBJ2-7; D possibly corresponds to TRBD1 (5 bases). TRBV23-1 is flagged as an ORF with uncertain function. Trimming pared 2 bases from V and 2 bases from J, leaving 10 bases between. The CDR3 length is 14 residues. The CDR3: CASSQDSTAYEQYF. Written as DNA, the CDR3 is TGCGCCAGCAGTCAAGATTCGACAGCCTACGAGCAGTACTTC.

V gene TRBV7-9 combines with J gene TRBJ1-4; no clear D. The CDR3 spans 15 residues. CDR1 is SEHNR and CDR2 is FQNEAQ in the germline V gene (reference sequence). The V gene lost 5 bases and the J gene lost 0 bases, with 10 bases spanning the gap. The CDR3 reads CASSPLAATNEKLFF. The DNA of the CDR3 is TGTGCCAGCAGCCCCCTGGCCGCAACTAATGAAAAACTGTTTTTT. Filled out from reference TRBV7-9 and TRBJ1-4, the complete variable domain reads DTGVSQNPRHKITKRGQNVTFRCDPISEHNRLYWYRQTLGQGPEFLTYFQNEAQLEKSRLLSDRFSAERPKGSFSTLEIQRTEQGDSAMYLCASSPLAATNEKLFFGSGTQLSVL.

V and J are TRBV30 and TRBJ2-3; 7 bases agree with TRBD2. Germline-derived CDR1 and CDR2 are GTSNPN and SVGIG (reference sequence). The V gene end was trimmed by 0 bases and the J gene end by 2 bases; junction bases not matched to a gene: 2. The CDR3 spans 14 residues. The CDR3 loop is CAWSVAGPTDTQYF. The CDR3 DNA is TGTGCCTGGAGTGTAGCGGGACCCACAGATACGCAGTATTTT.

The chain employs TRBV5-1 and TRBJ1-1; 7 positions agree with TRBD1. Germline values: CDR1 SGHRS, CDR2 YFSETQ. V lost 4 bases to trimming and J lost 1 base; unmatched junction nucleotides: 4. This CDR3 spans 14 amino acids. The CDR3 spells CASSPTGENTEAFF. CDR3 DNA: TGCGCCAGCAGCCCTACAGGGGAGAACACTGAAGCTTTCTTT. Drawing the rest from reference TRBV5-1 and TRBJ1-1, the complete variable domain is KAGVTQTPRYLIKTRGQQVTLSCSPISGHRSVSWYQQTPGQGLQFLFEYFSETQRNKGNFPGRFSGRQFSNSRSEMNVSTLELGDSALYLCASSPTGENTEAFFGQGTRLTVV.